This TCR beta chain came from a study of T cells in Graves' hyperthyroidism and ophthalmopathy. Study conclusions and caveats: Most thyroid clonotypes with frequency above 0.001 were detected in blood.

Regions amplified from RNA transcripts were the TCR beta CDR3 regions. Initially, a first-round RT-PCR of the TCR CDR3 employed the HTBI primer set. Via MiXCR, TCRdb re-called the multiplex PCR reads, giving one row per CDR3 protein. The sample contains a few hundred thousand distinct CDR3 sequences, approximately 14% of which appear only once. Diagnostic decisions used clinical symptoms, serum thyroxine and TRAb, thyroid ultrasound and orbital computed tomography. About this clonotype: The antigen is unknown.

Germline CDR1 reads DFQATT; CDR2 reads SNEGSKA (reference sequence). This CDR3 is built from 15 residues. V was shortened by 4 bases and J by 0 bases, with 13 bases between the two germline ends. Material for sequencing was blood. The chain uses TRBV20-1 and TRBJ1-5; the D gene is possibly TRBD1 (6 bases). The sequence came from a woman between 55 and 75 years old with Graves' ophthalmopathy. The CDR3 loop reads CSANQQGVSNQPQHF. The CDR3 nucleotides are TGCAGTGCTAACCAACAGGGAGTTAGCAATCAGCCCCAGCATTTT.